These 31 T cell receptor beta chains were sequenced from one sample in a study of Ad26.COV2.S vaccination and SARS-CoV-2 variants. Treatment indicated: around 19 received Ad26.COV2.S at low or high dose, single or two shots; about 5 received placebo; per-sample allocation not given. It was on day 63 after the first vaccine or placebo injection that samples were taken. Profiling relied on immunoSEQ multiplex PCR, and the TCRdb table lists in-frame clones only, not all of them. The table shows about 350,000 clones, with 80% to 90% occurring only once. The sequences come from peripheral blood, collected in a trial of Ad26.COV2.S vaccine versus placebo. The receptors shown here come from a person aged 18-60 years who received the Ad26.COV2.S COVID-19 vaccine or a placebo.

This clone was seen a single time. The chain links TRBV7-9 to TRBJ2-7; TRBD1 matches at 9 bases. This CDR3 has 16 residues. V lost 5 bases, J lost 0 bases, and 8 bases stayed unmatched. Germline CDR1 SEHNR, CDR2 FQNEAQ (reference sequence). The CDR3 DNA is TGTGCCAGCAGCCCCTACGGACAGGGGCCCTCCTACGAGCAGTACTTC. Translation: CASSPYGQGPSYEQYF. The variable domain in full, completed from reference TRBV7-9 and TRBJ2-7, reads DTGVSQNPRHKITKRGQNVTFRCDPISEHNRLYWYRQTLGQGPEFLTYFQNEAQLEKSRLLSDRFSAERPKGSFSTLEIQRTEQGDSAMYLCASSPYGQGPSYEQYFGPGTRLTVT.

The chain carries TRBV20-1 and TRBJ2-5; D is perhaps TRBD1 (5 bases). The CDR3 length is 12 residues. V lost 3 bases and J 5 bases, leaving 10 bases between the germline ends. In germline, CDR1 is DFQATT, CDR2 SNEGSKA (reference sequence). The CDR3, as DNA: TGCAGTGCTAGTTGGCAGGGCGAGACCCAGTACTTC. It is translated as CSASWQGETQYF.

The DNA of the CDR3 is TGTGCCAGCAGCTCACAGTCTAGCGGGAGGGACACGAATGAGCAGTTCTTC. It yields the protein CASSSQSSGRDTNEQFF. The rearrangement links TRBV5-4 to TRBJ2-1; 12 bases line up with TRBD2. Germline V gene sequence: CDR1 SGHNT, CDR2 YYREEE (reference sequence). There are 17 residues in the CDR3. Trimming cost V 3 bases and J 7 bases; bases outside gene matches: 11.

The CDR3 loop reads CASSLDPAETQYF. In DNA, the CDR3 is TGTGCCAGCAGCTTAGACCCTGCGGAGACCCAGTACTTC. V and J are TRBV7-2 and TRBJ2-5; D gene uncertain. This CDR3 spans 13 amino acids. V lost 1 base to trimming and J lost 5 bases, with 8 bases between them. CDR1 and CDR2 from the germline V gene are SGHTA and FQGNSA.

This clone was seen only once. The chain joins TRBV6-5 to TRBJ1-5; D is ambiguous. The CDR3 totals 13 residues. Per the germline V gene, CDR1 is MNHEY and CDR2 is SVGAGI. V lost 6 bases, J lost 4 bases, and 10 bases lay in between. CDR3 nucleotide sequence: TGTGCCAGCAGCCCAAACAGAAATCAGCCCCAGCATTTT. This codes for CASSPNRNQPQHF.

This clone came up once. V and J are TRBV3-1 (or the pseudogene TRBV3-2) and TRBJ1-5, with a weak D call TRBD1 (5 bases). Germline CDR1 is LGHDT and CDR2 is YNNKEL (reference sequence). V shed 2 bases and J shed 7 bases, with 12 bases lying between them. The CDR3 is made up of 14 amino acids. The CDR3 nucleotides read TGTGCCAGCAGCCAACAGGGACGGGAACAGCCCCAGCATTTT. Protein sequence: CASSQQGREQPQHF.

This clone was observed a handful of times. This chain connects TRBV6-4 to TRBJ2-5; TRBD1 agrees at 7 bases. CDR3 length: 14 amino acids. The germline CDR1 and CDR2 sequences are MRHNA and SNTAGT. V trimming: 6 bases; J trimming: 2 bases; junction bases outside the gene matches: 6. The CDR3 reads CASREKGQQETQYF. In nucleotides, the CDR3 is TGTGCCAGCAGAGAGAAGGGACAGCAAGAGACCCAGTACTTC.

V gene TRBV6-2 or TRBV6-3 combines with J gene TRBJ2-7, with no clear D. The germline gives CDR1 MNHEY, CDR2 SVGEGT. CDR3 length: 16 residues. V lost 0 bases and J 0 bases, leaving 12 bases between the germline ends. The CDR3 protein is CASSYSRRTYSYEQYF. The DNA for the CDR3 is TGTGCCAGCAGTTACTCGAGGCGCACCTACTCCTACGAGCAGTACTTC.

The V gene is TRBV10-3, the J gene TRBJ2-2; D is possibly TRBD1 (6 bases). The CDR3 contains 15 residues. Germline V gene data show CDR1 as ENHRY and CDR2 as SYGVKD. V was shortened by 2 bases and J by 2 bases, with 9 bases between the two germline ends. In DNA, the CDR3 is TGTGCCATCAGTGAGGGGGGACAAAACACCGGGGAGCTGTTTTTT. Amino acids: CAISEGGQNTGELFF.

The gene calls are TRBV28 and TRBJ1-5, with D possibly being TRBD1 (5 bases). The V gene's germline CDR1 is MDHEN and CDR2 SYDVKM. The CDR3 contains 19 residues. V was clipped by 1 base and J by 0 bases, with 19 bases between them. The CDR3 protein is CASSLFPGGGDYSNQPQHF. CDR3 bases: TGTGCCAGCAGTTTATTTCCCGGAGGAGGGGATTATAGCAATCAGCCCCAGCATTTT.

The gene calls are TRBV27 and TRBJ2-3; D gene ambiguous. Germline CDR1 reads MNHEY; CDR2 reads SMNVEV (reference sequence). The CDR3 has 14 residues. V was shortened by 5 bases and J by 6 bases, with 15 bases between the two germline ends. The DNA for the CDR3 is TGTGCCAGCAGTCCCTCCTCGAGCGCTGATACGCAGTATTTT. This translates into CASSPSSSADTQYF.

The V gene is TRBV19, the J gene TRBJ1-1; 10 bases are a match to TRBD1. Germline CDR1 reads LNHDA; CDR2 reads SQIVND (reference sequence). CDR3 length: 15 amino acids. After removal of 3 bases from V and 5 bases from J, the junction contained 6 bases not matched to a gene. The CDR3 region is CASSIGTGETTEAFF. The CDR3, as DNA: TGTGCCAGTAGTATTGGGACAGGGGAAACTACTGAAGCTTTCTTT.

This clone has a handful of counts. The V gene is TRBV28, the J gene TRBJ2-3; no definite D call. The CDR3 covers 13 residues. Trimming pared 6 bases from V and 2 bases from J, leaving 9 bases between. CDR1 is MDHEN and CDR2 is SYDVKM in the germline V gene. The chain's CDR3 is CASSPFDTDTQYF. CDR3 sequence (DNA): TGTGCCAGCAGCCCTTTTGACACAGATACGCAGTATTTT. The full variable domain, completed using reference TRBV28 and TRBJ2-3, is DVKVTQSSRYLVKRTGEKVFLECVQDMDHENMFWYRQDPGLGLRLIYFSYDVKMKEKGDIPEGYSVSREKKERFSLILESASTNQTSMYLCASSPFDTDTQYFGPGTRLTVL.

The rearrangement uses TRBV5-1 and TRBJ2-3; no reliable D call. CDR1 SGHRS and CDR2 YFSETQ come from the germline V gene. V lost 0 bases and J 4 bases, leaving 9 bases between the germline ends. This CDR3 region has 14 residues. The CDR3: CASSLGQVPDTQYF. The CDR3 nucleotides are TGCGCCAGCAGCTTGGGTCAGGTCCCAGATACGCAGTATTTT.

The rearrangement links TRBV4-1 to TRBJ2-7; perhaps TRBD1 as D (5 bases). Germline lookup yields CDR1 MGHRA and CDR2 YSYEKL. Trimming took off 2 bases at V and 3 bases at J, with 8 bases between the two ends. CDR3 length equals 13 residues. CDR3 sequence (DNA): TGCGCCAGCAGCCAAATGCAGGGCTACGAGCAGTACTTC. Its protein is CASSQMQGYEQYF.

The V and J genes are TRBV19 and TRBJ1-2; the match to TRBD1 covers 12 bases. J lost 1 base, V lost 9 bases, and 3 bases had no gene match. CDR3 length: 14 residues. Looked up from germline, CDR1 is LNHDA and CDR2 is SQIVND (reference sequence). CDR3 sequence (DNA): TGTGCCAGCGGGACAGGGGGCTTTAACTATGGCTACACCTTC. This gives the protein CASGTGGFNYGYTF.

This clone was found once. The J gene is TRBJ1-3, the V gene TRBV6-1; TRBD1 matches at 7 bases. Losses at the gene ends were 4 bases for V and 0 bases for J; bases not matched to a gene: 15. The germline V gene encodes CDR1 MNHNS and CDR2 SASEGT. The CDR3 covers 19 residues. The CDR3: CASSGRQGEASGSGNTIYF. The CDR3 coding sequence is TGTGCCAGCAGTGGAAGACAGGGTGAGGCTTCGGGCTCTGGAAACACCATATATTTT.

The rearrangement uses TRBV3-1 (or the pseudogene TRBV3-2) and TRBJ2-3; D perhaps matches TRBD1 (5 bases). Germline V gene sequence: CDR1 LGHDT, CDR2 YNNKEL (reference sequence). This CDR3 comprises 13 residues. The V gene lost 1 base and the J gene lost 4 bases, with 6 bases spanning the gap. CDR3 sequence (DNA): TGTGCCAGCAGCCAAGGACAGCCAGATACGCAGTATTTT. This codes for CASSQGQPDTQYF.

This clone was recorded once. The chain combines TRBV18 with TRBJ2-1, with D possibly matching TRBD1 (6 bases). Per the germline V gene, CDR1 is KGHSH and CDR2 is LQKENI. Trimming left V 1 base short and J 6 bases short, with 13 bases between. The CDR3 is 15 residues long. CDR3 region: CASSPQWGQSNEQFF. The CDR3 region has the DNA TGTGCCAGCTCACCACAATGGGGGCAGAGCAATGAGCAGTTCTTC.

The chain combines TRBV5-8 with TRBJ1-4, with a tentative D call TRBD1 (5 bases). The CDR3 contains 16 residues. V was pared by 5 bases and J by 2 bases, with 16 bases between. Germline CDR1 reads SGHTS; CDR2 reads YDEGEE. The CDR3 loop reads CASSYGDQGTNEKLFF. In DNA form, the CDR3 reads TGTGCCAGCAGTTACGGGGACCAGGGCACTAATGAAAAACTGTTTTTT.

The chain uses TRBV6-5 and TRBJ2-2, with no clear D. This CDR3 is built from 15 residues. With 5 bases removed from V and 2 bases from J, the gap between germline ends came to 12 bases. Germline CDR1 MNHEY, CDR2 SVGAGI. CDR3 amino acids: CASSPRQANTGELFF. The CDR3 nucleotides read TGTGCCAGCAGTCCAAGGCAAGCAAACACCGGGGAGCTGTTTTTT.

This chain connects TRBV12-3 or TRBV12-4 to TRBJ1-1, with no clear D. The length of the CDR3 is 11 residues. V lost 5 bases, J lost 8 bases, and 9 bases lay in between. CDR3 coding DNA: TGTGCCAGCAGTCAGACACCAGAAGCTTTCTTT. Encoded protein: CASSQTPEAFF.

This chain uses TRBV5-1 with TRBJ2-7; D is undetermined. From germline, CDR1 is SGHRS and CDR2 YFSETQ. V gave up 0 bases and J gave up 7 bases, with 11 bases separating them. The CDR3 consists of 13 residues. As DNA, the CDR3 is TGCGCCAGCAGCTTGGCGTCAGGTGGAGAGCAGTACTTC. Amino acids: CASSLASGGEQYF.

The chain combines TRBV3-1 (or the pseudogene TRBV3-2) with TRBJ1-6; no definite D call. The CDR3 loop spans 14 amino acids. Germline V gene sequence: CDR1 LGHDT, CDR2 YNNKEL (reference sequence). V was clipped by 4 bases and J by 9 bases, with 13 bases between them. Written as DNA, the CDR3 is TGTGCCAGCAGCCGATTAGAGTGGAGTTCACCCCTCCACTTT. Residues: CASSRLEWSSPLHF.

The chain is built from TRBV6-5 and TRBJ2-7, with TRBD2 as a possible D gene (5 bases). Germline V CDR1 and CDR2: MNHEY, SVGAGI. The length of the CDR3 is 13 residues. The V and J ends lost 2 bases and 5 bases respectively, with 10 bases between them. The CDR3 DNA is TGTGCCAGCAGTTACGGAGGTTTCGACGAGCAGTACTTC. Translating gives CASSYGGFDEQYF.

A remark on this clone: The sample contains more than one DNA sequence encoding this CDR3. V is TRBV7-9 and J is TRBJ2-5; D ambiguous. The germline V gene has CDR1 SEHNR and CDR2 FQNEAQ (reference sequence). CDR3 length: 11 amino acids. Trimming cost V 2 bases and J 3 bases, with 1 base left between them. DNA for the CDR3: TGTGCCAGCAGCTTAAAAGAGACCCAGTACTTC. This translates into CASSLKETQYF.

This rearrangement joins TRBV3-1 (or the pseudogene TRBV3-2) to TRBJ2-3; TRBD1 or TRBD2 may be the D gene (5 bases each). The CDR3 spans 14 residues. The germline V gene encodes CDR1 LGHDT and CDR2 YNNKEL (reference sequence). Trimming pared 1 base from V and 6 bases from J, leaving 11 bases between. The CDR3 DNA is TGTGCCAGCAGCCAAGCCGGGACGGCGGATACGCAGTATTTT. It specifies CASSQAGTADTQYF.

The chain couples TRBV13 to TRBJ1-1; TRBD1 might be the D (6 bases). Trimming cost V 5 bases and J 5 bases, with 12 bases left between them. The CDR3 sequence is 13 residues long. The V gene's germline CDR1 is PRHDT and CDR2 FYEKMQ (reference sequence). As DNA, the CDR3 is TGTGCCAGCAGCCCGACCCAGGGGACTGAAGCTTTCTTT. Translated: CASSPTQGTEAFF. Full variable domain (remainder filled in from reference TRBV13 and TRBJ1-1): AAGVIQSPRHLIKEKRETATLKCYPIPRHDTVYWYQQGPGQDPQFLISFYEKMQSDKGSIPDRFSAQQFSDYHSELNMSSLELGDSALYFCASSPTQGTEAFFGQGTRLTVV.

This clone has just one count. V usage is TRBV3-1 (or the pseudogene TRBV3-2) and J usage is TRBJ2-5; D could derive from TRBD1 or TRBD2 (6 bases each). The germline V gene encodes CDR1 LGHDT and CDR2 YNNKEL (reference sequence). The CDR3 length is 12 residues. V was cut by 4 bases and J by 9 bases, with 12 bases left in between. The CDR3 DNA is TGTGCCAGCAGCCGGGTGGGGGGCTCCCAGTACTTC. Its translation is CASSRVGGSQYF.

This chain joins TRBV7-9 and TRBJ2-7; the match to TRBD1 covers 7 bases. This CDR3 region has 15 residues. V gave up 5 bases and J gave up 5 bases; unmatched junction bases: 12. Per germline, CDR1 SEHNR and CDR2 FQNEAQ (reference sequence). CDR3 sequence reads: CASSTPQGIRDEQYF. CDR3 sequence (DNA): TGTGCCAGCAGCACGCCACAGGGGATCCGGGACGAGCAGTACTTC.

The rearrangement uses TRBV7-9 and TRBJ1-2; D gene uncertain. The CDR3 sequence is 15 residues long. V shed 5 bases and J shed 3 bases, with 16 bases lying between them. Germline-derived CDR1 and CDR2 are SEHNR and FQNEAQ (reference sequence). The CDR3 DNA reads TGTGCCAGCAGCATTGGACGCTCCGGGGACTATGGCTACACCTTC. Its translation is CASSIGRSGDYGYTF.